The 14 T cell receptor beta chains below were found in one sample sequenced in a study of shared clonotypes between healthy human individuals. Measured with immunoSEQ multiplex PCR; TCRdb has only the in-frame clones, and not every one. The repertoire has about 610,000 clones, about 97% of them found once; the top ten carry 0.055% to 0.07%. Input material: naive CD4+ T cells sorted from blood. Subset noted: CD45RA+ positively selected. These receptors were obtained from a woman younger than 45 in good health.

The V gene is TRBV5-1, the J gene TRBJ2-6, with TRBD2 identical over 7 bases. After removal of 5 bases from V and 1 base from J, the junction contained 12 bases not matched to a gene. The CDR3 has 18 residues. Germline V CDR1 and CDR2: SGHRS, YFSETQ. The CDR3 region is CASSLPGLLDSGANVLTF. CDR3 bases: TGCGCCAGCAGTTTGCCGGGACTACTCGATTCTGGGGCCAACGTCCTGACTTTC. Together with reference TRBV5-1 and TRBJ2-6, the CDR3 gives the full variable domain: KAGVTQTPRYLIKTRGQQVTLSCSPISGHRSVSWYQQTPGQGLQFLFEYFSETQRNKGNFPGRFSGRQFSNSRSEMNVSTLELGDSALYLCASSLPGLLDSGANVLTFGAGSRLTVL.

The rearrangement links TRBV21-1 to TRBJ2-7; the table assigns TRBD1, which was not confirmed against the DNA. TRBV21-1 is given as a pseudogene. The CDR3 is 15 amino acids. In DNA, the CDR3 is TGTGCCAGCAGCAAAGTTTGGACAGGGGAAGACGAGCAGTACTTC. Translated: CASSKVWTGEDEQYF.

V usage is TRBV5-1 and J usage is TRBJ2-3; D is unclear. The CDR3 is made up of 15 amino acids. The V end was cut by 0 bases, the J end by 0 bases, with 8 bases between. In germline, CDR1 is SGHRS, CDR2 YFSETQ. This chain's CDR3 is CASSLAALSTDTQYF. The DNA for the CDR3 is TGCGCCAGCAGCTTGGCGGCACTAAGCACAGATACGCAGTATTTT.

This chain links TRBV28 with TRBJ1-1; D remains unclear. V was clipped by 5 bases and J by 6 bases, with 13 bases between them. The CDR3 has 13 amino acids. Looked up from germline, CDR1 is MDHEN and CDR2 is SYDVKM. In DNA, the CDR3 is TGTGCCAGCAGTCTTATCGAGCGCCCTGAAGCTTTCTTT. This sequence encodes CASSLIERPEAFF.

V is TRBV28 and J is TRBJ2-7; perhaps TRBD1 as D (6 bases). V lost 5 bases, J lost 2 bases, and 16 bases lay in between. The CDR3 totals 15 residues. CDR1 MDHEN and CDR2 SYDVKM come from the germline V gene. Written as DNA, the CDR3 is TGTGCCAGCAGTCAATACCTGACAGGTACCTACGAGCAGTACTTC. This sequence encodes CASSQYLTGTYEQYF.

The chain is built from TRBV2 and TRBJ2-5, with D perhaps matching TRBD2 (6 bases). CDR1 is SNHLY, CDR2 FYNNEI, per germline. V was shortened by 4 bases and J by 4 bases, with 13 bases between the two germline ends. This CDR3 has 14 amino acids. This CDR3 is CASSALEGPETQYF. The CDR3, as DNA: TGTGCCAGCAGTGCCTTGGAGGGCCCAGAGACCCAGTACTTC.

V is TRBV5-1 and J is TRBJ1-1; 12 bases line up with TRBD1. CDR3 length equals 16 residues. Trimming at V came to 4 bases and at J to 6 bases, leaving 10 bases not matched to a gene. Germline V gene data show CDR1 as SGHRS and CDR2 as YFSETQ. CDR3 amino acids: CASSQGGRDRGPEAFF. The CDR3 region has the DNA TGCGCCAGCAGCCAAGGAGGCCGGGACAGGGGGCCTGAAGCTTTCTTT.

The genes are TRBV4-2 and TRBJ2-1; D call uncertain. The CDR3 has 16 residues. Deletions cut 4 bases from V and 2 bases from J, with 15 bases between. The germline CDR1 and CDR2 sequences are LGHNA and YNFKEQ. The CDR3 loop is CASSPTKAQTYNEQFF. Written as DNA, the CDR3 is TGTGCCAGCAGCCCTACTAAGGCCCAAACCTACAATGAGCAGTTCTTC.

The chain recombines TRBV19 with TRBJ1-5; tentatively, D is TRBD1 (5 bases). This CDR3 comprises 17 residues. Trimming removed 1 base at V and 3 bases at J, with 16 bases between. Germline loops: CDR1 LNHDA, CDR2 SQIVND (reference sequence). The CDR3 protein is CASSIVRGYGYNQPQHF. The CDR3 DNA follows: TGTGCCAGTAGTATAGTAAGGGGCTACGGCTACAATCAGCCCCAGCATTTT.

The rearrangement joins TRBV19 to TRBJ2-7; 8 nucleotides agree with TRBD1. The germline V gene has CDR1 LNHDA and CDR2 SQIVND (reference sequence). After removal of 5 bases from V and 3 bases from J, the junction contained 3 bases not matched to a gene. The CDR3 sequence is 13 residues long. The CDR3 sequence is CASSGDRFYEQYF. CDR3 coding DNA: TGTGCCAGTAGTGGGGACAGGTTCTACGAGCAGTACTTC.

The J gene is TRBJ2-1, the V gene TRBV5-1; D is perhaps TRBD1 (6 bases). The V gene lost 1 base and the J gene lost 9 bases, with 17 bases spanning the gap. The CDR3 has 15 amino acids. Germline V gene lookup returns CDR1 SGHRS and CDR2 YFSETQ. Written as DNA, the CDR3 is TGCGCCAGCAGCTTGAATGGACAGCAAGGGGGTGAGCAGTTCTTC. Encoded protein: CASSLNGQQGGEQFF.

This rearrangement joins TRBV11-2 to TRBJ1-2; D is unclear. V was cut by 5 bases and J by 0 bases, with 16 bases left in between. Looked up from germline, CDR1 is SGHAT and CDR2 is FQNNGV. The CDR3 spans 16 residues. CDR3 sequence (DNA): TGTGCCAGCAGCCCCGGCCCGGACCCGCCTAACTATGGCTACACCTTC. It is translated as CASSPGPDPPNYGYTF. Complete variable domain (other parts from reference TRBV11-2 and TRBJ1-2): EAGVAQSPRYKIIEKRQSVAFWCNPISGHATLYWYQQILGQGPKLLIQFQNNGVVDDSQLPKDRFSAERLKGVDSTLKIQPAKLEDSAVYLCASSPGPDPPNYGYTFGSGTRLTVV.

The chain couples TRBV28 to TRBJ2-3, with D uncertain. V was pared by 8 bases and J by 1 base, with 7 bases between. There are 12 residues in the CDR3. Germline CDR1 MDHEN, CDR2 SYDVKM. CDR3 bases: TGTGCCAGCCGAGTGGGCACAGATACGCAGTATTTT. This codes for CASRVGTDTQYF.

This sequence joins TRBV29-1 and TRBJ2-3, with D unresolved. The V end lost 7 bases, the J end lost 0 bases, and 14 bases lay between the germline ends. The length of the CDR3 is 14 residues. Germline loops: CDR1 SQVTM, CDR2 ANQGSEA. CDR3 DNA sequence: TGCAGCGCCTGTCTAGGCACTAGCACAGATACGCAGTATTTT. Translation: CSACLGTSTDTQYF.